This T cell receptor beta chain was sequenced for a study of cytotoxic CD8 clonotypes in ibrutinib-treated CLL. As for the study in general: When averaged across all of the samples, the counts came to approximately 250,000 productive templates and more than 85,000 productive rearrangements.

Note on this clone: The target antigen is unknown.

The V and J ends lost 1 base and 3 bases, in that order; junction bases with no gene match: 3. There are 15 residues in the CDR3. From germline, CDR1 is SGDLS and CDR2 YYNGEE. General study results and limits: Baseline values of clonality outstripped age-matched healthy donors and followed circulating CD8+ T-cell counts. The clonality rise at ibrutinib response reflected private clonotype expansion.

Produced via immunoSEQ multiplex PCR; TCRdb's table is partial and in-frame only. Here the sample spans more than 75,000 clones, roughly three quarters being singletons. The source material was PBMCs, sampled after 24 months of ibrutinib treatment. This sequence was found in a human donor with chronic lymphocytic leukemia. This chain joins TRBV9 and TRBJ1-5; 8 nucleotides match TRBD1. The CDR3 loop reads CASSVPGGLNQPQHF. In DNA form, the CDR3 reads TGTGCCAGCAGCGTACCAGGGGGCCTCAATCAGCCCCAGCATTTT.